The clone carrying this TCR beta chain was detected a few times. A J-beta primer mix and a sample-barcoded 5' primer were used in a second PCR of about 7 to 12 cycles. A template-switch adaptor with 12 random nucleotides tagged each cDNA molecule. Every sample produced at least 3 million CDR3-containing paired-end reads. TCRdb used MiXCR to reprocess the 5' RACE reads, holding one entry per CDR3 protein. The table records around 990,000 distinct CDR3 sequences, 35% to 40% of them present only once. They isolated at least 6 million PBMCs from each sample. V lost 5 bases, J lost 4 bases, and 2 bases stayed unmatched. The CDR3 covers 13 residues. From germline, CDR1 is DFQATT and CDR2 SNEGSKA (reference sequence). The data are from a study of blood T cells in healthy people across ages. Study overall: When template switching was applied, about one barcoded beta molecule was captured per two T cells.

The source of this sequence is a man aged 18-30 years in good health. This chain connects TRBV20-1 to TRBJ1-6; 7 bases are shared with TRBD1. The specimen was blood. This CDR3 is CSALTGYNSPLHF. CDR3 nucleotides: TGCAGTGCTTTGACAGGGTATAATTCACCCCTCCACTTT.